This paragraph reports one T cell receptor beta chain. What it binds is unknown. Germline V gene lookup returns CDR1 SGHVS and CDR2 FNYEAQ. V shed 1 base and J shed 1 base, with 8 bases lying between them. CDR3 length: 14 residues. Treatment here: 10-day PBMC culture with coronavirus spike peptide pools or control peptides (ViraFEST assay). The Oncomine TCR Beta short-read assay was what sequenced the DNA obtained from cultured CD4+ T cells. The template was genomic DNA from cultured CD4+ T cells. From the PCR reads, TCRdb called clonotypes with MiXCR, one entry per CDR3 protein. This table has more than 9,000 distinct CDR3 sequences, around 58% appearing once. The record originates from a study of vaccination and CD4 T cells after COVID-19. Overall study context: As their vaccination, participants received two doses of either BNT162b2 or mRNA-1273 vaccine. Study conclusions and caveats: Within the convalescent patients, a median approximately 89% of the SARS-CoV-2-reactive clones were ones that appeared only post-vaccination.

V and J are TRBV7-6 and TRBJ2-7; D gene ambiguous. Source material: CD4+ T cells from blood, cultured in vitro. This TCR was recovered from a human donor who had recovered from COVID-19. The CDR3 region is CASSLEERSYEQYF. The CDR3 DNA is TGTGCCAGCAGCTTAGAGGAGCGTTCCTACGAGCAGTACTTC.